This record looks at one T cell receptor (beta chain) sequence and its context. The antigen is unknown. At the DNA level, this CDR3 is encoded by other sequences in the same sample as well. This record belongs to a study of shared clonotypes between healthy human individuals. Study-level points and caveats: Only blood underwent sampling, and tissue repertoires likely differ.

This table comes from immunoSEQ multiplex PCR, and its TCRdb copy is limited to in-frame clones, with some not included. The sample lists approximately 2.3 million clones, approximately 95% occurring once. With 5 bases removed from V and 2 bases from J, the gap between germline ends came to 12 bases. CDR1 is SEHNR, CDR2 FQNEAQ, per germline (reference sequence). This CDR3 region has 14 residues. The receptor was derived from a man between 18 and 29 years old in good health. Some clones in this sample may be carry-over from other donors' samples. Sequencing was done on a sample of naive CD4+ T cells from PBMCs. Indicated subset: CD45RA+ positively selected. This chain connects TRBV7-9 to TRBJ1-1; D possibly corresponds to TRBD1 (5 bases). This CDR3 reads CASSLGLPNTEAFF. The CDR3 region has the DNA TGTGCCAGCAGCCTGGGGCTCCCAAACACTGAAGCTTTCTTT.